The TCR beta chain described here comes from a study of vaccination and CD4 T cells after COVID-19. The Oncomine TCR Beta short-read assay sequenced DNA from cultured CD4+ T cells. TCRdb itself ran the PCR reads through MiXCR, one entry per CDR3 protein. The sample lists 20,000 to 25,000 distinct CDR3 sequences; about 33% were seen once. Comments on this clonotype: Its target is not known.

V lost 1 base to trimming and J lost 9 bases, with 6 bases between them. This CDR3 comprises 11 residues. The V gene's germline CDR1 is SEHNR and CDR2 FQNEAQ (reference sequence). As to time point: late sampling 161 to 241 days after vaccination in a few convalescent patients. The treatment was: roughly 11-day PBMC culture with coronavirus spike peptide pools or control peptides (ViraFEST assay). TCRs were sequenced by ViraFEST after antigen-specific T cells had been expanded with peptide pools. Sample: CD4+ T cells from blood, cultured in vitro, taken about 7 months after SARS-CoV-2 vaccination. The clonotype comes from a human donor who had recovered from COVID-19. This sequence joins TRBV7-9 and TRBJ1-1; D gene ambiguous. CDR3 amino acids: CASSLGGQAFF. The DNA of the CDR3 is TGTGCCAGCAGCTTAGGTGGCCAAGCTTTCTTT.